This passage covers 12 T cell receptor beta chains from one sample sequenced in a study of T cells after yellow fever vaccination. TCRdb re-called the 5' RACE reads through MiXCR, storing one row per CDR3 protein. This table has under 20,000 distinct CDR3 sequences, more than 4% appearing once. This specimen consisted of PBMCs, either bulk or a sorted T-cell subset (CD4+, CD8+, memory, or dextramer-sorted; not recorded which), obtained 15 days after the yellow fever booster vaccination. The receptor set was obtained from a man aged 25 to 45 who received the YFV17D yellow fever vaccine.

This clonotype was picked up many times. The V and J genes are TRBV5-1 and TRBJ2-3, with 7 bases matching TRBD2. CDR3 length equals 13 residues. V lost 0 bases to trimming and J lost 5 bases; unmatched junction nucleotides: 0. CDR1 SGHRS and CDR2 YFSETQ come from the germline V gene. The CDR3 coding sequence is TGCGCCAGCAGCTTGGGGGAGGGAGATACGCAGTATTTT. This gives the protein CASSLGEGDTQYF. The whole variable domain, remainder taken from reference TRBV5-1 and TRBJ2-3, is KAGVTQTPRYLIKTRGQQVTLSCSPISGHRSVSWYQQTPGQGLQFLFEYFSETQRNKGNFPGRFSGRQFSNSRSEMNVSTLELGDSALYLCASSLGEGDTQYFGPGTRLTVL.

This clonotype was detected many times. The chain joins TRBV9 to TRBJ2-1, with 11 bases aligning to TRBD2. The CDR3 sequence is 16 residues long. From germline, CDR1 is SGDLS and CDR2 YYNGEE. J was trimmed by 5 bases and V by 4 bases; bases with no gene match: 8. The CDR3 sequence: CASSSPLAGVDNEQFF. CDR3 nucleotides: TGTGCCAGCAGCTCCCCACTAGCGGGAGTAGACAATGAGCAGTTCTTC.

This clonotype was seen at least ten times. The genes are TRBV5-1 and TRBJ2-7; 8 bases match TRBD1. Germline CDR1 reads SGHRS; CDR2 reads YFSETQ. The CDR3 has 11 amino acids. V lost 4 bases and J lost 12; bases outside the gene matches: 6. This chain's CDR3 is CASSMGQATYF. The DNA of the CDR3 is TGCGCCAGCAGCATGGGACAGGCCACGTACTTC.

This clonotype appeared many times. The CDR3 reads CASSRGTGATGELFF. DNA of the CDR3: TGCGCCAGCAGCCGCGGGACAGGAGCTACCGGGGAGCTGTTTTTT. J is TRBJ2-2 and V is TRBV5-1, with TRBD1 matching 8 bases. Germline V gene sequence: CDR1 SGHRS, CDR2 YFSETQ. Unmatched junction bases numbered 7, after V lost 4 bases and J lost 5 bases. There are 15 residues in the CDR3.

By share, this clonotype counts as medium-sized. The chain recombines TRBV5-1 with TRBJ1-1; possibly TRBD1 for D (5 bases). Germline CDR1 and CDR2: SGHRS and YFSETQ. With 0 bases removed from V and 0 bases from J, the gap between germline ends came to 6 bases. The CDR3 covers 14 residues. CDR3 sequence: CASSLAGMNTEAFF. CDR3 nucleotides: TGCGCCAGCAGCTTGGCAGGGATGAACACTGAAGCTTTCTTT. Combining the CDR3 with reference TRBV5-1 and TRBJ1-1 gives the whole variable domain KAGVTQTPRYLIKTRGQQVTLSCSPISGHRSVSWYQQTPGQGLQFLFEYFSETQRNKGNFPGRFSGRQFSNSRSEMNVSTLELGDSALYLCASSLAGMNTEAFFGQGTRLTVV.

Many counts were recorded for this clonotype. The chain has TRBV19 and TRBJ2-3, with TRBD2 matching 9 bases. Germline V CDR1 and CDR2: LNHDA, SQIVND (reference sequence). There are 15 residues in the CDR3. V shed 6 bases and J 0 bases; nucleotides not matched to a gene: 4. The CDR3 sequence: CASSYTSGSTDTQYF. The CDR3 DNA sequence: TGTGCCAGTAGCTACACTAGCGGGAGCACAGATACGCAGTATTTT.

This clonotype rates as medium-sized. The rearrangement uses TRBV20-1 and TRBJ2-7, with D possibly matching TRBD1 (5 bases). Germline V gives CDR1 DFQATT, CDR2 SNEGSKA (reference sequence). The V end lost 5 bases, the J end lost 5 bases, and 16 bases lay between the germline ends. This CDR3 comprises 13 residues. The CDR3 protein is CSAYKGVSHEQYF. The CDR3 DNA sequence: TGCAGTGCTTATAAAGGGGTCAGCCACGAGCAGTACTTC.

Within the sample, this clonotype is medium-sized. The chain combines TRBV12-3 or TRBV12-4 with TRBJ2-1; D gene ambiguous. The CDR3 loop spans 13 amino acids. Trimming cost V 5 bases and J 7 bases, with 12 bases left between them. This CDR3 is CASSPHPGNEQFF. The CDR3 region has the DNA TGTGCCAGCAGTCCCCACCCTGGGAATGAGCAGTTCTTC.

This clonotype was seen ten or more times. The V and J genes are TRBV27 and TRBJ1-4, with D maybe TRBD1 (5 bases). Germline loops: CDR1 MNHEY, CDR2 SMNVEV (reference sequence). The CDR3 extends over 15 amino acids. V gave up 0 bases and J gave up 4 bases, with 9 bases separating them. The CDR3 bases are TGTGCCAGCAGTTTATCGGGGGGAAATAATGAAAAACTGTTTTTT. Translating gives CASSLSGGNNEKLFF. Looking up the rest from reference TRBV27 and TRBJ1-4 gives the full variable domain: EAQVTQNPRYLITVTGKKLTVTCSQNMNHEYMSWYRQDPGLGLRQIYYSMNVEVTDKGDVPEGYKVSRKEKRNFPLILESPSPNQTSLYFCASSLSGGNNEKLFFGSGTQLSVL.

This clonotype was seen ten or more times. The CDR3 DNA sequence: TGTGCCAGCTCAGAGTCAAACGGGCACGAGCAGTACTTC. Translation gives CASSESNGHEQYF. The chain employs TRBV18 and TRBJ2-7; D gene uncertain. Looked up from germline, CDR1 is KGHSH and CDR2 is LQKENI. V was clipped by 5 bases and J by 5 bases, with 13 bases between them. CDR3 size: 13 residues.

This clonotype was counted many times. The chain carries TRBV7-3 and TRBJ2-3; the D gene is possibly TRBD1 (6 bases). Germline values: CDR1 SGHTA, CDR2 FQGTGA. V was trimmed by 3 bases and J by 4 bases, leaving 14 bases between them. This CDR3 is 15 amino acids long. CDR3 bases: TGTGCCAGCAGCTTTGGGTTTCAGGGGCCAGATACGCAGTATTTT. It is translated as CASSFGFQGPDTQYF.

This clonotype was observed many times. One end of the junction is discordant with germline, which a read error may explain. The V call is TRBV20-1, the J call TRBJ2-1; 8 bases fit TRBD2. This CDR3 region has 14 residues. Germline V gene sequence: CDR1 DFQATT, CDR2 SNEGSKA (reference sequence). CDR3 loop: CSALPGLGLPDWIF. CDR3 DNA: TGCAGTGCTCTCCCGGGACTAGGACTTCCTGATTGGATCTTC.